What follows are 12 T cell receptor beta chains derived from one specimen sequenced in a study of graft-versus-host responses after intestinal transplantation. This table comes from immunoSEQ multiplex PCR, and its TCRdb copy is limited to in-frame clones, with some not included. The sample records 55,000 to 65,000 clones, 94% being singletons. These receptors have no known antigen. Sequencing used unstimulated CD4+ T cells sorted from spleen or lymph node cells, obtained before transplant. These TCRs come from a human donor who was the organ donor for an intestinal transplant.

The rearrangement uses TRBV7-9 and TRBJ1-2; TRBD1 is a possible D gene (6 bases). The CDR3 is 13 residues long. V was trimmed by 2 bases and J by 3 bases, leaving 7 bases between them. Germline V gives CDR1 SEHNR, CDR2 FQNEAQ (reference sequence). CDR3 DNA: TGTGCCAGCAGCTTAAAGGGGGACTATGGCTACACCTTC. It is translated as CASSLKGDYGYTF.

The chain joins TRBV5-6 to TRBJ1-1; no firm D call. This CDR3 has 13 amino acids. The germline CDR1 and CDR2 sequences are SGHDT and YYEEEE. V lost 2 bases and J 1 base, leaving 6 bases between the germline ends. CDR3 nucleotide sequence: TGTGCCAGCAGCTTAGACAAGAACACTGAAGCTTTCTTT. As protein: CASSLDKNTEAFF.

This clone was counted once. The rearrangement uses TRBV4-1 and TRBJ1-6, with no clear D. The V gene's germline CDR1 is MGHRA and CDR2 YSYEKL. CDR3 size: 18 residues. V was cut by 4 bases and J by 0 bases, with 16 bases left in between. The chain's CDR3 is CASSPLWTGSSYNSPLHF. The CDR3 DNA reads as TGCGCCAGCAGCCCCTTGTGGACCGGGAGCTCCTATAATTCACCCCTCCACTTT.

The J gene is TRBJ2-3, the V gene TRBV7-2, with 9 bases matching TRBD2. V gave up 5 bases and J gave up 2 bases; unmatched junction bases: 14. This CDR3 is built from 18 residues. Per the germline V gene, CDR1 is SGHTA and CDR2 is FQGNSA. CDR3: CASSARVSAGGATDTQYF. CDR3 bases: TGTGCCAGCAGCGCGAGGGTTTCGGCGGGGGGGGCCACAGATACGCAGTATTTT.

The chain links TRBV18 to TRBJ1-4; D is possibly TRBD1 (5 bases). Trimming removed 0 bases from V and 7 bases from J, with 12 bases in between. The length of the CDR3 is 15 residues. Germline CDR1 reads KGHSH; CDR2 reads LQKENI. The CDR3 region has the DNA TGTGCCAGCTCACCACCGGGGGGGAGAGGTGAAAAACTGTTTTTT. Amino acid sequence: CASSPPGGRGEKLFF.

The J gene is TRBJ1-5, the V gene TRBV5-1; D may be TRBD1 (5 bases). The CDR3 totals 15 residues. CDR1 and CDR2 (germline): SGHRS, YFSETQ. The V end lost 0 bases, the J end lost 4 bases, and 11 bases lay between the germline ends. As DNA, the CDR3 is TGCGCCAGCAGCTTGGCCGGGACGGATAATCAGCCCCAGCATTTT. It specifies CASSLAGTDNQPQHF.

The V call is TRBV7-3, the J call TRBJ1-6; 8 bases line up with TRBD1. Germline V gene data show CDR1 as SGHTA and CDR2 as FQGTGA. V shed 5 bases and J 4 bases; nucleotides not matched to a gene: 10. CDR3 length: 17 residues. CDR3 amino acids: CASSGTGTGYYNSPLHF. In DNA form, the CDR3 reads TGTGCCAGCAGCGGAACCGGGACAGGTTATTATAATTCACCCCTCCACTTT.

The rearrangement uses TRBV7-2 and TRBJ2-5; D unclear. Germline V gene lookup returns CDR1 SGHTA and CDR2 FQGNSA. The CDR3 is made up of 12 amino acids. Deletions cut 5 bases from V and 5 bases from J, with 9 bases between. The CDR3 bases are TGTGCCAGCAGCCCTTTCTTCGAGACCCAGTACTTC. Amino acid sequence: CASSPFFETQYF.

This sequence joins TRBV11-1 and TRBJ1-1; D gene ambiguous. CDR1 is SGHAT, CDR2 FQDESV, per germline (reference sequence). The CDR3 is made up of 12 amino acids. With 5 bases removed from V and 0 bases from J, the gap between germline ends came to 4 bases. This chain's CDR3 is CASSRLNTEAFF. The CDR3 DNA reads as TGTGCCAGCAGCCGGTTGAACACTGAAGCTTTCTTT.

The rearrangement joins TRBV19 to TRBJ2-7; possibly TRBD1 for D (5 bases). Germline lookup yields CDR1 LNHDA and CDR2 SQIVND (reference sequence). Deletions cut 4 bases from V and 0 bases from J, with 13 bases between. This CDR3 has 15 residues. CDR3 residues: CASSSRQKSSYEQYF. CDR3 nucleotide sequence: TGTGCCAGTAGTAGCCGACAGAAGAGCTCCTACGAGCAGTACTTC.

J is TRBJ2-1 and V is TRBV10-3; tentative D call: TRBD1 (6 bases). The CDR3 consists of 13 residues. The germline V and J ends were trimmed by 10 bases and 3 bases, with 13 bases remaining between them. Looked up from germline, CDR1 is ENHRY and CDR2 is SYGVKD. The CDR3 nucleotides read TGTGCCACTATGGACAGCTTCTACAATGAGCAGTTCTTC. It specifies CATMDSFYNEQFF.

V and J are TRBV6-5 and TRBJ1-6; maybe TRBD1 (6 bases). From germline, CDR1 is MNHEY and CDR2 SVGAGI. Trimming removed 6 bases from V and 9 bases from J, with 15 bases in between. This CDR3 region has 14 residues. CDR3 in amino acids: CASRLQGMGSPLHF. DNA of the CDR3: TGTGCCAGCAGGCTACAGGGTATGGGTTCACCCCTCCACTTT.